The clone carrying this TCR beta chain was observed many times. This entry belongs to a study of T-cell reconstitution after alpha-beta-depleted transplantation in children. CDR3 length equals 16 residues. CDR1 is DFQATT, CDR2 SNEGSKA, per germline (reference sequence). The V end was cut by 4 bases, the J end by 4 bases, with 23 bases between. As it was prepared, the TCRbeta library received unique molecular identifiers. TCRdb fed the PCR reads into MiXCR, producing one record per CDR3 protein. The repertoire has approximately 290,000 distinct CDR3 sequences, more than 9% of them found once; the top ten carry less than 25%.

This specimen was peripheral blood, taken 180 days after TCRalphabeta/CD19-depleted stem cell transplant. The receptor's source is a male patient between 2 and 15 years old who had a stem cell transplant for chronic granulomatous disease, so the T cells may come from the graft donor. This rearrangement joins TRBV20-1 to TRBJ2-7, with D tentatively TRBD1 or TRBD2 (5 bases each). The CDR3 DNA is TGCAGTGCTACCGCCGGGACCCCGGTCTGGCTGTACGAGCAGTACTTC. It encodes CSATAGTPVWLYEQYF.